This T cell receptor (beta chain) was captured in a study of cytomegalovirus exposure and HLA in healthy donors. This PCR relied on a set of 60 Vbeta primers and 13 Jbeta primers. Some clones are missing from TCRdb's copy, which holds only in-frame ones; the method was immunoSEQ multiplex PCR. The table shows fewer than 200,000 clones, with 81% occurring only once. This CDR3 contains 14 residues. Germline assignment: CDR1 MNHEY and CDR2 SVGAGI. V gave up 7 bases and J gave up 1 base, with 13 bases separating them. This clone appeared once. The chain joins TRBV6-5 to TRBJ1-1, with unresolved D. Input material: PBMCs. This TCR derives from a man aged 35 to 55 in good health and CMV-seropositive. The CDR3 loop reads CASTFSRWNTEAFF. In nucleotides, the CDR3 is TGTGCCAGCACCTTTTCTCGTTGGAACACTGAAGCTTTCTTT.